The 21 T cell receptor beta chains below were found in one sample sequenced in a study of blood T cell repertoires in COVID-19. Sequenced by immunoSEQ multiplex PCR; TCRdb stores in-frame clones only, minus some. Of roughly 360,000 clones in the sample, 81% were seen once. Material for sequencing was peripheral blood. The receptors were sampled from a human donor with acute or convalescent COVID-19. The donor label of this sample is uncertain.

The CDR3 DNA reads TGTGCCAGCAGCAATCCGGGACTAGCGGCATACAATGAGCAGTTCTTC. This translates into CASSNPGLAAYNEQFF. This chain joins TRBV5-6 and TRBJ2-1; 11 bases map to TRBD2. This CDR3 spans 16 amino acids. V lost 4 bases, J lost 4 bases, and 7 bases stayed unmatched. Germline CDR1 reads SGHDT; CDR2 reads YYEEEE.

The V call is TRBV5-1, the J call TRBJ1-3, with 7 nucleotides matching TRBD1. This CDR3 region has 15 residues. Looked up from germline, CDR1 is SGHRS and CDR2 is YFSETQ. The V segment lost 4 bases and the J segment 8 bases; nucleotides outside the gene matches: 12. The CDR3 reads CASSPGPDRADTIYF. CDR3 in DNA: TGCGCCAGCAGCCCCGGGCCTGACAGGGCAGACACCATATATTTT.

The chain is built from TRBV6-5 and TRBJ2-7; no reliable D call. Germline CDR1 and CDR2: MNHEY and SVGAGI. Trimming took 6 bases from V and 3 from J, leaving 15 bases between them. The CDR3 runs to 14 residues. CDR3 coding DNA: TGTGCCAGCAGAGGAACACCTAGTCACTACGAGCAGTACTTC. Its translation is CASRGTPSHYEQYF.

The CDR3 here is CASSFQGNYGYTF. The CDR3, as DNA: TGTGCCAGCAGCTTCCAGGGAAACTATGGCTACACCTTC. The chain employs TRBV5-4 and TRBJ1-2; perhaps TRBD1 as D (5 bases). V was trimmed by 2 bases and J by 2 bases, leaving 7 bases between them. From germline, CDR1 is SGHNT and CDR2 YYREEE (reference sequence). The CDR3 consists of 13 residues. Based on the CDR3 plus reference TRBV5-4 and TRBJ1-2, the full variable domain is ETGVTQSPTHLIKTRGQQVTLRCSSQSGHNTVSWYQQALGQGPQFIFQYYREEENGRGNFPPRFSGLQFPNYSSELNVNALELDDSALYLCASSFQGNYGYTFGSGTRLTVV.

The chain carries TRBV2 and TRBJ2-7, with D possibly matching TRBD2 (5 bases). V was pared by 0 bases and J by 2 bases, with 11 bases between. From germline, CDR1 is SNHLY and CDR2 FYNNEI. The CDR3 is 15 residues long. In nucleotides, the CDR3 is TGTGCCAGCAGTGAAGCCGGGGTCCCTACCTACGAGCAGTACTTC. Residues: CASSEAGVPTYEQYF.

The CDR3 coding sequence is TGTGCCAGTAGTACCCTCTCGACAGGGCTTTCACCCCTCCACTTT. It is translated as CASSTLSTGLSPLHF. J is TRBJ1-6 and V is TRBV19, with 7 positions matching TRBD1. The CDR3 is 15 amino acids. The ends lost 4 bases at V and 9 bases at J; junction bases unmatched: 9. Germline V gives CDR1 LNHDA, CDR2 SQIVND (reference sequence).

The V gene is TRBV12-3 or TRBV12-4, the J gene TRBJ1-1; 8 nucleotides align to TRBD1. With V trimmed by 3 bases and J by 11 bases, 8 bases remained unmatched. This CDR3 contains 13 residues. CDR3 coding DNA: TGTGCCAGCAGTTTCGGCAGGGGGCTAGACGCTTTCTTT. As protein: CASSFGRGLDAFF.

Details on this clone: One end of the junction varies from germline; a read error may be responsible. This chain joins TRBV11-1 and TRBJ2-7; D might be TRBD2 (5 bases). Germline V gene sequence: CDR1 SGHAT, CDR2 FQDESV (reference sequence). The CDR3 has 11 residues. CDR3 in amino acids: CASRSGYGVHF. The CDR3 bases are TGTGCCAGCCGCAGCGGTTATGGGGTCCACTTC.

The chain carries TRBV27 and TRBJ2-7, with D possibly TRBD2 on 8 matching bases. With 5 bases removed from V and 4 bases from J, the gap between germline ends came to 24 bases. CDR3 length: 17 residues. The germline V gene encodes CDR1 MNHEY and CDR2 SMNVEV (reference sequence). CDR3 in amino acids: CASSPAGRAGGKYEQYF. CDR3 DNA sequence: TGTGCCAGCAGTCCCGCCGGGAGGGCAGGGGGAAAGTACGAGCAGTACTTC.

This clone has just a few counts. This sequence joins TRBV12-3 or TRBV12-4 and TRBJ2-7; TRBD1 aligns across 8 bases. The CDR3 loop spans 12 amino acids. The V gene end was trimmed by 1 base and the J gene end by 13 bases; junction bases not matched to a gene: 6. The CDR3, as DNA: TGTGCCAGCAGTTTAGACAGGGGGGCCCCCTACTTC. Its translation is CASSLDRGAPYF.

V usage is TRBV7-9 and J usage is TRBJ1-2; a weak D match, TRBD1 (5 bases). Germline values: CDR1 SEHNR, CDR2 FQNEAQ (reference sequence). Trimming left V 0 bases short and J 8 bases short, with 13 bases between. The length of the CDR3 is 14 residues. CDR3 loop: CASSLAGQGWGYTF. The CDR3 bases are TGTGCCAGCAGCTTAGCGGGGCAGGGATGGGGCTACACCTTC.

The CDR3: CASSPGTESNQPQHF. In DNA form, the CDR3 reads TGTGCCAGCAGCCCCGGGACAGAGAGCAATCAGCCCCAGCATTTT. The rearrangement joins TRBV9 to TRBJ1-5; 7 bases fit TRBD1. V lost 4 bases to trimming and J lost 1 base; unmatched junction nucleotides: 5. Germline loops: CDR1 SGDLS, CDR2 YYNGEE. The CDR3 extends over 15 amino acids.

This chain connects TRBV5-6 to TRBJ1-2, with D possibly matching TRBD1 (5 bases). Trimming pared 1 base from V and 6 bases from J, leaving 13 bases between. Germline CDR1 SGHDT, CDR2 YYEEEE. CDR3 length: 14 residues. CDR3 region: CASSLQGGDDGYTF. Here the CDR3 DNA reads TGTGCCAGCAGCTTGCAGGGTGGCGATGATGGCTACACCTTC.

V and J are TRBV7-6 and TRBJ2-5; 7 bases are a match to TRBD2. V lost 1 base and J lost 6; bases outside the gene matches: 14. The CDR3 extends over 17 amino acids. Per the germline V gene, CDR1 is SGHVS and CDR2 is FNYEAQ. CDR3: CASSLVVSEAGLKTQYF. CDR3 nucleotides: TGTGCCAGCAGCTTAGTCGTCTCCGAAGCGGGGCTTAAGACCCAGTACTTC.

The genes are TRBV5-4 and TRBJ1-6; no clear D gene. This CDR3 contains 13 residues. V shed 0 bases and J shed 8 bases, with 6 bases lying between them. Germline V gives CDR1 SGHNT, CDR2 YYREEE (reference sequence). This CDR3 reads CASSLVQDSPLHF. The CDR3, as DNA: TGTGCCAGCAGCTTGGTGCAGGATTCACCCCTCCACTTT.

The chain recombines TRBV19 with TRBJ1-2; 10 bases are shared with TRBD1. The CDR3 covers 16 residues. After removal of 3 bases from V and 9 bases from J, the junction contained 13 bases not matched to a gene. Per the germline V gene, CDR1 is LNHDA and CDR2 is SQIVND (reference sequence). The CDR3 loop is CASSMLSTGGLLRYTF. The CDR3 nucleotides read TGTGCCAGTAGTATGCTTTCGACAGGGGGCCTTCTTCGCTACACCTTC.

This chain uses TRBV2 with TRBJ1-5; 7 bases are shared with TRBD1. CDR3 length: 15 amino acids. J was trimmed by 4 bases and V by 3 bases; bases with no gene match: 6. Germline values: CDR1 SNHLY, CDR2 FYNNEI. The CDR3 protein is CASSDRGQVNQPQHF. CDR3 in DNA: TGTGCCAGCAGTGACCGCGGACAGGTGAATCAGCCCCAGCATTTT.

This chain links TRBV28 with TRBJ2-5; 9 bases line up with TRBD2. The CDR3 runs 15 residues. CDR1 and CDR2 from the germline V gene are MDHEN and SYDVKM. V was clipped by 7 bases and J by 2 bases; unmatched bases: 8. CDR3 bases: TGTGCCAGCACCCCTATCGGACTAGCGCAAGAGACCCAGTACTTC. Translated: CASTPIGLAQETQYF.

This clone was detected once. The gene calls are TRBV19 and TRBJ2-7; D perhaps matches TRBD2 (7 bases). V shed 1 base and J shed 2 bases, with 12 bases lying between them. This CDR3 has 15 amino acids. Germline V gene lookup returns CDR1 LNHDA and CDR2 SQIVND (reference sequence). This CDR3 reads CASSIAGGSPYEQYF. The CDR3 nucleotides are TGTGCCAGTAGTATAGCGGGGGGCTCCCCCTACGAGCAGTACTTC.

This clone has just a few counts. The chain uses TRBV5-1 and TRBJ2-1; 8 bases map to TRBD2. The CDR3 runs to 15 residues. CDR1 is SGHRS, CDR2 YFSETQ, per germline. Trimming removed 4 bases from V and 10 bases from J; junction bases left unmatched: 13. The CDR3 DNA reads as TGCGCCAGCAGCCACCAGCGGGAGAGAAGAGGGGAGCAGTTCTTC. Amino acids: CASSHQRERRGEQFF.

This clone appeared a few times. The chain employs TRBV28 and TRBJ1-2; no clear D. The CDR3 runs to 13 residues. CDR1 and CDR2 (germline): MDHEN, SYDVKM. The V end lost 2 bases, the J end lost 8 bases, and 12 bases lay between the germline ends. The CDR3 is CASSLPGSSGYTF. The CDR3, as DNA: TGTGCCAGCAGTTTACCCGGGAGTAGCGGCTACACCTTC.